This T cell receptor beta chain was recorded in a study of T-cell reconstitution after alpha-beta-depleted transplantation in children. CDR1 MNHNY and CDR2 SVGAGI come from the germline V gene (reference sequence). V dropped 7 bases and J dropped 6 bases, with 6 bases sitting between them. This CDR3 comprises 11 residues. Unique molecular identifiers were used in preparing the TCRbeta library. TCRdb fed the PCR reads into MiXCR, producing one record per CDR3 protein. This sample has some 70,000 distinct CDR3 sequences, with around 6.6% found just once. The chain uses TRBV6-6 and TRBJ2-2; D gene ambiguous. Specimen: PBMCs from the stem cell graft donor, collected from the stem cell graft. The TCR originated in a human donor who donated a stem cell graft to a child with acute lymphoblastic leukemia. CDR3 protein: CASTPSGELFF. As DNA, the CDR3 is TGTGCCAGCACCCCTTCCGGGGAGCTGTTTTTT.